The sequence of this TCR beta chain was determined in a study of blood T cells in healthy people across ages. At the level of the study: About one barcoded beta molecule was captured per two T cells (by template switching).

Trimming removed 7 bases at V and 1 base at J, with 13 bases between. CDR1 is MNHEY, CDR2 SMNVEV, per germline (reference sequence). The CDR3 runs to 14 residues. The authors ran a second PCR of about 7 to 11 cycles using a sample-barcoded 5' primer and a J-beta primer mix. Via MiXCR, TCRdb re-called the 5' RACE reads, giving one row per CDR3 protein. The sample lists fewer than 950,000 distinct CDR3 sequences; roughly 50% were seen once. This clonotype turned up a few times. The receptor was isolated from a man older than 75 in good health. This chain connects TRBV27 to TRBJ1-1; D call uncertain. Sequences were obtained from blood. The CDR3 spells CASTVLHSNTEAFF. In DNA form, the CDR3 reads TGTGCCAGCACCGTGTTGCACTCGAACACTGAAGCTTTCTTT.